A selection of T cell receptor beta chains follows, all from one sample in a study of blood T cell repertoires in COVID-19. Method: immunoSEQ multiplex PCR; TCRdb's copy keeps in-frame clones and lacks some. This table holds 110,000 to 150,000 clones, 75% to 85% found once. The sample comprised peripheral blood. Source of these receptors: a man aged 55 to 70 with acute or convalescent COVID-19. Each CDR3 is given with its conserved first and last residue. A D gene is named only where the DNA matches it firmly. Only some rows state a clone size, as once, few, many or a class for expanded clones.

cdr3_aa: CASSPAYEQYF
cdr3_nt: TGCGCCAGCAGTCCCGCCTACGAGCAGTACTTC
v_call: TRBV10-2
clone_size: .
j_call: TRBJ2-7
d_call: .

cdr3_aa: CASSARGGKRIETQYF
cdr3_nt: TGTGCCAGCAGCGCTCGGGGAGGAAAGAGGATTGAGACCCAGTACTTC
v_call: TRBV11-2
clone_size: .
j_call: TRBJ2-5
d_call: .

cdr3_aa: CASRDPGTGIEQYF
cdr3_nt: TGTGCCAGCAGGGACCCCGGGACAGGGATCGAGCAGTACTTC
v_call: TRBV6-5
clone_size: few
j_call: TRBJ2-7
d_call: TRBD1

cdr3_aa: CATTEPSGGTGELFF
cdr3_nt: TGTGCCACCACGGAGCCCAGCGGGGGGACCGGGGAGCTGTTTTTT
v_call: TRBV28
clone_size: .
j_call: TRBJ2-2
d_call: TRBD2

cdr3_aa: CASSTSGGPNEKLFF
cdr3_nt: TGTGCCAGTAGTACCTCCGGAGGACCTAATGAAAAACTGTTTTTT
v_call: TRBV19
clone_size: .
j_call: TRBJ1-4
d_call: .

cdr3_aa: CASSLSDGAGETQYF
cdr3_nt: TGCGCCAGCAGCTTGTCGGACGGGGCGGGGGAGACCCAGTACTTC
v_call: TRBV5-1
clone_size: .
j_call: TRBJ2-5
d_call: .

cdr3_aa: CSARDSLSSYEQYF
cdr3_nt: TGCAGCGCCCGAGACAGTTTAAGTTCCTACGAGCAGTACTTC
v_call: TRBV29-1
clone_size: .
j_call: TRBJ2-7
d_call: .

cdr3_aa: CASSFGELYEQYF
cdr3_nt: TGTGCCAGCAGTTTCGGGGAGCTCTACGAGCAGTACTTC
v_call: TRBV28
clone_size: once
j_call: TRBJ2-7
d_call: .

cdr3_aa: CASSLEGLGHYNEQFF
cdr3_nt: TGTGCCAGCAGCCTCGAGGGACTAGGGCATTACAATGAGCAGTTCTTC
v_call: TRBV11-2
clone_size: .
j_call: TRBJ2-1
d_call: TRBD2

cdr3_aa: CSVDRGRGTYEQYF
cdr3_nt: TGCAGCGTTGATAGGGGCAGGGGTACTTACGAGCAGTACTTC
v_call: TRBV29-1
clone_size: .
j_call: TRBJ2-7
d_call: .

cdr3_aa: CSVARTDYEQYF
cdr3_nt: TGCAGCGTGGCAAGGACAGACTACGAGCAGTACTTC
v_call: TRBV29-1
clone_size: .
j_call: TRBJ2-7
d_call: .

cdr3_aa: CASSLTGGQQYF
cdr3_nt: TGTGCCAGCAGTTTGACCGGGGGTCAGCAGTACTTC
v_call: TRBV28
clone_size: .
j_call: TRBJ2-7
d_call: .

cdr3_aa: CASSLSGTGELFF
cdr3_nt: TGTGCCAGCAGCCTGAGCGGGACCGGGGAGCTGTTTTTT
v_call: TRBV4-2
clone_size: .
j_call: TRBJ2-2
d_call: .

cdr3_aa: CASSPGQGANEKLFF
cdr3_nt: TGTGCCAGCAGTCCGGGACAGGGGGCTAATGAAAAACTGTTTTTT
v_call: TRBV3-1/TRBV3-2
clone_size: .
j_call: TRBJ1-4
d_call: TRBD1

cdr3_aa: CATSGDRGSHNEQFF
cdr3_nt: TGTGCCACCAGTGGGGACAGGGGTAGCCACAATGAGCAGTTCTTC
v_call: TRBV24-1
clone_size: many
j_call: TRBJ2-1
d_call: TRBD1

cdr3_aa: CAISESGQGKNYGYTF
cdr3_nt: TGTGCCATCAGTGAGTCAGGACAGGGCAAGAACTATGGCTACACCTTC
v_call: TRBV10-3
clone_size: .
j_call: TRBJ1-2
d_call: TRBD1

cdr3_aa: CAISDGHYEQYF
cdr3_nt: TGTGCCATCAGTGACGGACACTACGAGCAGTACTTC
v_call: TRBV10-3
clone_size: .
j_call: TRBJ2-7
d_call: .

cdr3_aa: CASSTPPAGGRPGELFF
cdr3_nt: TGTGCCAGCAGCACCCCCCCGGCCGGCGGGAGGCCCGGGGAGCTGTTTTTT
v_call: TRBV9
clone_size: few
j_call: TRBJ2-2
d_call: TRBD2

cdr3_aa: CASVLDRVAIYEQYF
cdr3_nt: TGTGCCAGCGTACTTGACAGGGTTGCCATCTACGAGCAGTACTTC
v_call: TRBV25-1
clone_size: .
j_call: TRBJ2-7
d_call: TRBD1

cdr3_aa: CASSESYLNEQFF
cdr3_nt: TGCGCCAGCAGTGAGTCCTATTTAAATGAGCAGTTCTTC
v_call: TRBV10-1
clone_size: .
j_call: TRBJ2-1
d_call: .

cdr3_aa: CASSTWTGASEQYF
cdr3_nt: TGTGCCAGCAGCACCTGGACAGGGGCGAGCGAGCAGTACTTC
v_call: TRBV9
clone_size: .
j_call: TRBJ2-7
d_call: TRBD1

cdr3_aa: CASSLGGITGELFF
cdr3_nt: TGTGCCAGCAGCTTAGGGGGGATCACCGGGGAGCTGTTTTTT
v_call: TRBV28
clone_size: .
j_call: TRBJ2-2
d_call: .

cdr3_aa: CASSSGAETQYF
cdr3_nt: TGTGCCAGCTCCTCGGGTGCAGAGACCCAGTACTTC
v_call: TRBV12-3/TRBV12-4
clone_size: .
j_call: TRBJ2-5
d_call: .

cdr3_aa: CASPSSPGQGGETQYF
cdr3_nt: TGTGCCAGCCCCTCTTCACCGGGACAGGGAGGAGAGACCCAGTACTTC
v_call: TRBV2
clone_size: .
j_call: TRBJ2-5
d_call: TRBD1

cdr3_aa: CASSFLDEQFF
cdr3_nt: TGTGCCAGCAGTTTTCTAGATGAGCAGTTCTTC
v_call: TRBV12-3/TRBV12-4
clone_size: .
j_call: TRBJ2-1
d_call: .

cdr3_aa: CAWDTVADTIYF
cdr3_nt: TGTGCCTGGGACACCGTCGCGGACACCATATATTTT
v_call: TRBV30
clone_size: .
j_call: TRBJ1-3
d_call: .

cdr3_aa: CATSRERTYSYEQYF
cdr3_nt: TGTGCCACCAGCAGAGAGCGGACTTACTCCTACGAGCAGTACTTC
v_call: TRBV15
clone_size: .
j_call: TRBJ2-7
d_call: .

cdr3_aa: CASSPLSGRKGSETQYF
cdr3_nt: TGTGCCAGCAGCCCACTGAGCGGGAGGAAAGGGTCAGAGACCCAGTACTTC
v_call: TRBV14
clone_size: .
j_call: TRBJ2-5
d_call: TRBD2

cdr3_aa: CASSSWTANTEAFF
cdr3_nt: TGCGCCAGCAGTTCTTGGACAGCTAACACTGAAGCTTTCTTT
v_call: TRBV10-2
clone_size: .
j_call: TRBJ1-1
d_call: .

cdr3_aa: CAISELETAGTGELFF
cdr3_nt: TGTGCCATCAGTGAACTGGAGACGGCCGGCACCGGGGAGCTGTTTTTT
v_call: TRBV10-3
clone_size: .
j_call: TRBJ2-2
d_call: .

cdr3_aa: CASSFSGANVLTF
cdr3_nt: TGTGCCAGTAGCTTCTCTGGGGCCAACGTCCTGACTTTC
v_call: TRBV19
clone_size: .
j_call: TRBJ2-6
d_call: .

cdr3_aa: CASSSLTPVDTQYF
cdr3_nt: TGCGCCAGCAGCTCCCTTACTCCGGTGGATACGCAGTATTTT
v_call: TRBV5-1
clone_size: .
j_call: TRBJ2-3
d_call: .

cdr3_aa: CAISDIAGSSYNEQFF
cdr3_nt: TGTGCCATCAGTGATATAGCGGGAAGCTCCTACAATGAGCAGTTCTTC
v_call: TRBV10-3
clone_size: .
j_call: TRBJ2-1
d_call: TRBD2

cdr3_aa: CAWTRTGGGGAEQYF
cdr3_nt: TGTGCCTGGACCCGGACAGGGGGAGGAGGCGCCGAGCAGTACTTC
v_call: TRBV30
clone_size: .
j_call: TRBJ2-7
d_call: TRBD1

cdr3_aa: CASSQDLNYEQYF
cdr3_nt: TGTGCCAGCAGCCAAGATCTTAACTACGAGCAGTACTTC
v_call: TRBV3-1/TRBV3-2
clone_size: once
j_call: TRBJ2-7
d_call: .

cdr3_aa: CASSGGSRETQYF
cdr3_nt: TGTGCCAGCAGTGGGGGCAGTAGGGAGACCCAGTACTTC
v_call: TRBV28
clone_size: .
j_call: TRBJ2-5
d_call: .

cdr3_aa: CASTMGGGGETDTQYF
cdr3_nt: TGTGCCAGCACTATGGGGGGGGGAGGAGAGACAGATACGCAGTATTTT
v_call: TRBV5-4
clone_size: .
j_call: TRBJ2-3
d_call: TRBD2

cdr3_aa: CASSESISPGGDGYTF
cdr3_nt: TGTGCCAGCAGCGAAAGTATAAGCCCAGGGGGCGATGGCTACACCTTC
v_call: TRBV9
clone_size: .
j_call: TRBJ1-2
d_call: TRBD1

cdr3_aa: CAWSVRTGSEKLFF
cdr3_nt: TGTGCCTGGAGTGTACGAACAGGGTCGGAAAAACTGTTTTTT
v_call: TRBV30
clone_size: once
j_call: TRBJ1-4
d_call: .

cdr3_aa: CATGTSGGETDTQYF
cdr3_nt: TGTGCCACCGGGACTAGCGGGGGGGAGACAGATACGCAGTATTTT
v_call: TRBV10-3
clone_size: .
j_call: TRBJ2-3
d_call: TRBD2

cdr3_aa: CASSLMMQGTDTQYF
cdr3_nt: TGTGCCAGCAGTTTAATGATGCAGGGGACAGATACGCAGTATTTT
v_call: TRBV27
clone_size: .
j_call: TRBJ2-3
d_call: .

cdr3_aa: CASSLVAGTSSYEQYF
cdr3_nt: TGTGCCAGCAGCTTAGTAGCGGGCACCTCCAGCTACGAGCAGTACTTC
v_call: TRBV7-6
clone_size: .
j_call: TRBJ2-7
d_call: TRBD2

cdr3_aa: CSVEDMGLGATDTQYF
cdr3_nt: TGCAGCGTTGAAGATATGGGCCTGGGGGCCACAGATACGCAGTATTTT
v_call: TRBV29-1
clone_size: .
j_call: TRBJ2-3
d_call: .

cdr3_aa: CASNWNGGLETQYF
cdr3_nt: TGTGCCAGCAACTGGAACGGGGGGTTAGAGACCCAGTACTTC
v_call: TRBV5-8
clone_size: once
j_call: TRBJ2-5
d_call: TRBD2

cdr3_aa: CASSVAPSTEKLFF
cdr3_nt: TGTGCCAGCAGCGTAGCTCCCTCTACGGAAAAACTGTTTTTT
v_call: TRBV9
clone_size: .
j_call: TRBJ1-4
d_call: .

cdr3_aa: CASKTGGLADGDTQYF
cdr3_nt: TGTGCCAGCAAAACAGGGGGACTAGCGGATGGGGATACGCAGTATTTT
v_call: TRBV27
clone_size: .
j_call: TRBJ2-3
d_call: TRBD2

cdr3_aa: CASIASGANVLTF
cdr3_nt: TGTGCCAGCATAGCCTCTGGGGCCAACGTCCTGACTTTC
v_call: TRBV6-5
clone_size: once
j_call: TRBJ2-6
d_call: .

cdr3_aa: CAWNTRGMGTEAFF
cdr3_nt: TGTGCCTGGAACACCAGGGGGATGGGGACTGAAGCTTTCTTT
v_call: TRBV30
clone_size: .
j_call: TRBJ1-1
d_call: TRBD1

cdr3_aa: CASSELGEAGEQYF
cdr3_nt: TGTGCCAGCAGTGAACTCGGGGAGGCGGGCGAGCAGTACTTC
v_call: TRBV6-1
clone_size: .
j_call: TRBJ2-7
d_call: .

cdr3_aa: CASSLGVTSGRMNTGELFF
cdr3_nt: TGTGCCAGCAGCTTGGGTGTGACTAGCGGGAGAATGAACACCGGGGAGCTGTTTTTT
v_call: TRBV5-5
clone_size: .
j_call: TRBJ2-2
d_call: TRBD2

cdr3_aa: CASSTPVRVSYNSPLHF
cdr3_nt: TGTGCCAGCAGCACCCCGGTCCGGGTCTCCTATAATTCACCCCTCCACTTT
v_call: TRBV28
clone_size: .
j_call: TRBJ1-6
d_call: .

cdr3_aa: CASSQDGTLASGANVLTF
cdr3_nt: TGCGCCAGCAGCCAAGATGGAACCCTAGCTTCTGGGGCCAACGTCCTGACTTTC
v_call: TRBV4-1
clone_size: .
j_call: TRBJ2-6
d_call: .

cdr3_aa: CSARGLYEQYF
cdr3_nt: TGCAGTGCCAGAGGGCTCTACGAGCAGTACTTC
v_call: TRBV20-1
clone_size: .
j_call: TRBJ2-7
d_call: .